This TCR beta chain was sequenced for a study of shared clonotypes between healthy human individuals. CDR1 is SEHNR, CDR2 FQNEAQ, per germline (reference sequence). V dropped 6 bases and J dropped 5; count of bases not matched to a gene: 12. This CDR3 has 16 amino acids. Sequencing used immunoSEQ multiplex PCR; TCRdb keeps in-frame clones, though not all of them. This sample carries 2 million to 2.5 million clones, 90% to 97% of them seen once, and the ten largest clones take 0.1% to 0.15%. The chain joins TRBV7-9 to TRBJ2-5; 10 nucleotides match TRBD2. The sequence was collected from a man between 18 and 29 years old in good health. The sequenced sample was naive CD4+ T cells sorted from blood. Subset denoted: CD45RA+ positively selected. CDR3 sequence: CASSLQLAGYGETQYF. Here the CDR3 DNA reads TGTGCCAGCAGTCTTCAACTAGCGGGGTACGGGGAGACCCAGTACTTC.